The entry below gives a single T cell receptor (beta chain) sequence along with its context. TCRdb's table, derived via immunoSEQ multiplex PCR, lists solely in-frame clones and lacks some. The table includes about 160,000 clones, roughly 90% detected once. This sample was taken from a study of blood T cell repertoires in COVID-19. The CDR3 runs to 15 residues. CDR1 is SGHTA and CDR2 is FQGTGA in the germline V gene. Trimming at V came to 1 base and at J to 4 bases, leaving 1 base not matched to a gene. The sequence came from a man aged 30-40 years with COVID-19, enrolled during active disease. The rearrangement links TRBV7-3 to TRBJ2-1; 10 bases are a match to TRBD1. The sample taken for sequencing was peripheral blood. Here the CDR3 DNA reads TGTGCCAGCAGCTTAAGGACAGGGGGGTACAATGAGCAGTTCTTC. Protein sequence: CASSLRTGGYNEQFF.